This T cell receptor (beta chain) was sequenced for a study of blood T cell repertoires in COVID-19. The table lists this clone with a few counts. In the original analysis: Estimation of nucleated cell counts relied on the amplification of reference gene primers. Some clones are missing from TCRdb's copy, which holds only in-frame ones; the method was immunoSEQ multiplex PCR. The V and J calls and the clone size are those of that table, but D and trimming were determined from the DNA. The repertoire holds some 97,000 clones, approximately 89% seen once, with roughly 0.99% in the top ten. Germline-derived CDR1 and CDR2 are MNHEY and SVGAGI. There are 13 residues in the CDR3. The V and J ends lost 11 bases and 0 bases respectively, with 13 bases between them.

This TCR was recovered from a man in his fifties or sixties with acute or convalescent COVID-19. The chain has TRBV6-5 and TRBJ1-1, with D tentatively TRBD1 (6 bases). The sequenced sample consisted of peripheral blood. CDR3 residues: CAPGHPMNTEAFF. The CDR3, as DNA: TGTGCCCCGGGACACCCCATGAACACTGAAGCTTTCTTT.